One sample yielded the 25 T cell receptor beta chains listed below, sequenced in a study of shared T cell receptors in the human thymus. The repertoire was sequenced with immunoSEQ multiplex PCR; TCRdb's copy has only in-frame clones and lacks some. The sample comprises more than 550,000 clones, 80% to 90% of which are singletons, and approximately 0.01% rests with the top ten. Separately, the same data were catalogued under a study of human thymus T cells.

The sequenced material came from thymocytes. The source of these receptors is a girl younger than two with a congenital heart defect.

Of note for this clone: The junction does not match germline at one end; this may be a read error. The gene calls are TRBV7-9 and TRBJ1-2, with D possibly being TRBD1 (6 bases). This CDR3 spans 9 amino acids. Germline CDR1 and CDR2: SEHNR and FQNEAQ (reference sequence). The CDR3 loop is CASSPQGIF. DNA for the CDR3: TGTGCCAGCAGCCCTCAGGGGATCTTC.

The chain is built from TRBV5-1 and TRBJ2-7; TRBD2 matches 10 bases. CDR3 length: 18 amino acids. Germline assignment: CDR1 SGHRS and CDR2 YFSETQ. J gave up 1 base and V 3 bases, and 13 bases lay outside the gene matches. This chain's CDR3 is CASSWSPGLADLSYEQYF. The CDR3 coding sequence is TGCGCCAGCAGCTGGTCACCCGGACTAGCGGATTTGTCCTACGAGCAGTACTTC. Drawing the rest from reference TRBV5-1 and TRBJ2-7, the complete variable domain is KAGVTQTPRYLIKTRGQQVTLSCSPISGHRSVSWYQQTPGQGLQFLFEYFSETQRNKGNFPGRFSGRQFSNSRSEMNVSTLELGDSALYLCASSWSPGLADLSYEQYFGPGTRLTVT.

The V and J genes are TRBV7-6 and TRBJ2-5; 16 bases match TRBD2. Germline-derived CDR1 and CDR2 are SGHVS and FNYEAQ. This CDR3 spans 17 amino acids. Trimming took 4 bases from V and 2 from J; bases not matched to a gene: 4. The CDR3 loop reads CASSSGLAGGLQETQYF. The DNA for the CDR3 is TGTGCCAGCAGCTCGGGACTAGCGGGGGGGCTGCAAGAGACCCAGTACTTC.

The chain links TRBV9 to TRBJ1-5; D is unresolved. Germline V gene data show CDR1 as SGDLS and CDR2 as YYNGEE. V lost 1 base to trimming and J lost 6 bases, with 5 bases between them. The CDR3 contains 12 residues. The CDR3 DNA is TGTGCCAGCAGCGTAACGCGTCAGCCCCAGCATTTT. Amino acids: CASSVTRQPQHF. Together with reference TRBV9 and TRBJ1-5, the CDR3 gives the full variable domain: DSGVTQTPKHLITATGQRVTLRCSPRSGDLSVYWYQQSLDQGLQFLIQYYNGEERAKGNILERFSAQQFPDLHSELNLSSLELGDSALYFCASSVTRQPQHFGDGTRLSIL.

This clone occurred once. DNA for the CDR3: TGTGCCAGCAGTGAACTTGGGGCTGGTAGTGATGAGCAGTTCTTC. Amino acids: CASSELGAGSDEQFF. The J gene is TRBJ2-1, the V gene TRBV6-1, with a weak D call TRBD1 (5 bases). The CDR3 is 15 residues long. Germline V gene data show CDR1 as MNHNS and CDR2 as SASEGT. Trimming took off 2 bases at V and 8 bases at J, with 16 bases between the two ends.

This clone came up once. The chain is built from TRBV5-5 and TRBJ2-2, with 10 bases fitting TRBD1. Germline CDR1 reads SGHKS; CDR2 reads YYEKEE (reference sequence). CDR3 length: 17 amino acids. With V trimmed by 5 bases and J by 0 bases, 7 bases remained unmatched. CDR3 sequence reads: CASRTGGGGPNTGELFF. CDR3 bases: TGTGCCAGCAGGACAGGGGGCGGGGGCCCGAACACCGGGGAGCTGTTTTTT.

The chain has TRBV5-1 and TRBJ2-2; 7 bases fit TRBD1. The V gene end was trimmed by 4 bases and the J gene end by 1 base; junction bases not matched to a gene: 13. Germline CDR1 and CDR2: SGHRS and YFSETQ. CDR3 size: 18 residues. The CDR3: CASSPIRGGSWNTGELFF. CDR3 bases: TGCGCCAGCAGCCCCATCAGAGGGGGCAGTTGGAACACCGGGGAGCTGTTTTTT.

The CDR3 coding sequence is TGCGCCAGCAGCTTGGGAAGAGGGAGGGGGAAACGGAACACTGAAGCTTTCTTT. The encoded protein is CASSLGRGRGKRNTEAFF. The V and J genes are TRBV5-1 and TRBJ1-1, with D tentatively TRBD1 (6 bases). The CDR3 has 18 amino acids. The germline V gene encodes CDR1 SGHRS and CDR2 YFSETQ. Trimming shortened V by 0 bases and J by 1 base, and 19 bases separated the two germline ends.

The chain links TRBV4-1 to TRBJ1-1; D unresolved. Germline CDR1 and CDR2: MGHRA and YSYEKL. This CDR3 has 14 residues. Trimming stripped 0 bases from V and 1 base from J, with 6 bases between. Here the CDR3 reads CASSQEWANTEAFF. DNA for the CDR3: TGCGCCAGCAGCCAAGAGTGGGCGAACACTGAAGCTTTCTTT.

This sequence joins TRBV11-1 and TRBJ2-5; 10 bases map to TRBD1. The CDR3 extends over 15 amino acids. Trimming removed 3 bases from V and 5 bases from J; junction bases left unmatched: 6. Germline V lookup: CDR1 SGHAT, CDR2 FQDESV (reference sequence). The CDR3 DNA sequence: TGTGCCAGCAGCTTGCCGGGACAGGGGAAGGAGACCCAGTACTTC. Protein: CASSLPGQGKETQYF.

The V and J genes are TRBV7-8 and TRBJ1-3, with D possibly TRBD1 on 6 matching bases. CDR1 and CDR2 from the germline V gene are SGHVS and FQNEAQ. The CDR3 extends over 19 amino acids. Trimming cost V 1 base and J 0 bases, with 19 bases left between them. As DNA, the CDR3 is TGTGCCAGCAGCTTAGTACAGGGCCACCCCTTCTTCTCTGGAAACACCATATATTTT. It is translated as CASSLVQGHPFFSGNTIYF.

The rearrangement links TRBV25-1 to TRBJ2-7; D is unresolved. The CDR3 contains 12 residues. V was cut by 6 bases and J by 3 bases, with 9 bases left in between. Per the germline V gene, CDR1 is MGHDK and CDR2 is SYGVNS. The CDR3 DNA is TGTGCCAGCAGCCCTGTAAACTACGAGCAGTACTTC. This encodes CASSPVNYEQYF.

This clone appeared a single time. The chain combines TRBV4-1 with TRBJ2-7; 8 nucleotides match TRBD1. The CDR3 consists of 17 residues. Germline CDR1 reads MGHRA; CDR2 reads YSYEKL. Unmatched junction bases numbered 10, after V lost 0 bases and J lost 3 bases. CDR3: CASSQDSGRGHHYEQYF. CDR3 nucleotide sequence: TGCGCCAGCAGCCAAGATTCCGGCAGGGGGCATCACTACGAGCAGTACTTC.

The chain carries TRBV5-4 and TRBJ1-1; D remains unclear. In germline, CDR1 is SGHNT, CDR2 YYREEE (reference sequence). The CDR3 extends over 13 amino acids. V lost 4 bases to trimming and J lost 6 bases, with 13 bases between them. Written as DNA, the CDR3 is TGTGCCAGCAGCATTGGTCGGGTGTCTGAAGCTTTCTTT. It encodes CASSIGRVSEAFF.

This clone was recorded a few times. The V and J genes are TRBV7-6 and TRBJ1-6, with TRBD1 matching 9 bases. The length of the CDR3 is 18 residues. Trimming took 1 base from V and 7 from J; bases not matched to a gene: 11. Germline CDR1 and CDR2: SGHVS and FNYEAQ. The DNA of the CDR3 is TGTGCCAGCAGCTTAGGATTGGGGGCGGGACAGGGAAATTCACCCCTCCACTTT. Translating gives CASSLGLGAGQGNSPLHF.

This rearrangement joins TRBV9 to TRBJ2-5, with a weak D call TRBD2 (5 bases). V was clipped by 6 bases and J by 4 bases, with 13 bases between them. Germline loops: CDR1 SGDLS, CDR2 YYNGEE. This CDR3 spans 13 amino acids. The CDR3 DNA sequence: TGTGCCAGCACCCCTGGGAGTGGAGAGACCCAGTACTTC. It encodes CASTPGSGETQYF. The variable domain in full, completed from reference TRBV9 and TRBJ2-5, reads DSGVTQTPKHLITATGQRVTLRCSPRSGDLSVYWYQQSLDQGLQFLIQYYNGEERAKGNILERFSAQQFPDLHSELNLSSLELGDSALYFCASTPGSGETQYFGPGTRLLVL.

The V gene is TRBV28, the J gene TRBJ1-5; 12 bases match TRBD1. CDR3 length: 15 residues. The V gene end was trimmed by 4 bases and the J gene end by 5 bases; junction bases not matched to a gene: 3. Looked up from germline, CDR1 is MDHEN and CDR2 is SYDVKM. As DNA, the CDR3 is TGTGCCAGCAGTTCGGGACAGGGGGCGGATCAGCCCCAGCATTTT. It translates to CASSSGQGADQPQHF.

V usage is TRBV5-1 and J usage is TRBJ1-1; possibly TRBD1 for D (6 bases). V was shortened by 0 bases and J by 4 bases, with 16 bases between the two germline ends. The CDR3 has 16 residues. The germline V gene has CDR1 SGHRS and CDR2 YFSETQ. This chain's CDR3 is CASSLVFGGPGTEAFF. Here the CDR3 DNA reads TGCGCCAGCAGCTTGGTTTTCGGGGGGCCGGGCACTGAAGCTTTCTTT.

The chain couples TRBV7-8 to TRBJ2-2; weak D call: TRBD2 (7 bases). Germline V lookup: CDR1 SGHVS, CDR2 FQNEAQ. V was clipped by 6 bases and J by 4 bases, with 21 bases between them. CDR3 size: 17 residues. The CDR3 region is CASSTEAGRGFTGELFF. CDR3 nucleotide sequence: TGTGCCAGCAGTACAGAGGCGGGGAGGGGGTTCACCGGGGAGCTGTTTTTT.

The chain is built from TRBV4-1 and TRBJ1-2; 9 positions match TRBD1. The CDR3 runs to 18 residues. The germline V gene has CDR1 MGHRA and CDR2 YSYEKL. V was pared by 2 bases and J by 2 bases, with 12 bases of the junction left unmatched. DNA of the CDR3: TGCGCCAGCAGCCAACTAACAGGGGGCGCCCTCGTCAACTATGGCTACACCTTC. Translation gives CASSQLTGGALVNYGYTF.

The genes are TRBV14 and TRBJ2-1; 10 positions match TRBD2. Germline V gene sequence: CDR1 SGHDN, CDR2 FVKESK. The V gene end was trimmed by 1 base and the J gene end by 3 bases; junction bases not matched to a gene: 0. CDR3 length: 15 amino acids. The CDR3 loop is CASSQASGGYNEQFF. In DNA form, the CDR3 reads TGTGCCAGCAGCCAAGCTAGCGGGGGCTACAATGAGCAGTTCTTC. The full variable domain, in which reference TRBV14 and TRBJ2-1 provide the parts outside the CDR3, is EAGVTQFPSHSVIEKGQTVTLRCDPISGHDNLYWYRRVMGKEIKFLLHFVKESKQDESGMPNNRFLAERTGGTYSTLKVQPAELEDSGVYFCASSQASGGYNEQFFGPGTRLTVL.

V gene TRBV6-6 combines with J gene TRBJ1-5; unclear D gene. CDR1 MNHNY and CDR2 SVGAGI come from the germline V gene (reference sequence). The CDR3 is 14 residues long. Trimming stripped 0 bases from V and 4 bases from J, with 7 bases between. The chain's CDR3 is CASSYSTGNQPQHF. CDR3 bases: TGTGCCAGCAGTTACTCGACGGGGAATCAGCCCCAGCATTTT.

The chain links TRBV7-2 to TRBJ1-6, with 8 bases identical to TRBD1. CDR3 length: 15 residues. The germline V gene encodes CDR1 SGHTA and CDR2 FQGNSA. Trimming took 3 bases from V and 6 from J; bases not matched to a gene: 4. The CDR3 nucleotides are TGTGCCAGCAGCTTCCGGGACAGGCTTAATTCACCCCTCCACTTT. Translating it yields CASSFRDRLNSPLHF.

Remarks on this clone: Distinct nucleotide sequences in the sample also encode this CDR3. The CDR3 nucleotides read TGTGCCAGCAGCGATAGGGGTCTTGGGGCCAACGTCCTGACTTTC. Encoded protein: CASSDRGLGANVLTF. The chain combines TRBV13 with TRBJ2-6, with D possibly TRBD1 on 5 matching bases. Trimming took off 5 bases at V and 3 bases at J, with 11 bases between the two ends. The CDR3 covers 15 residues. In germline, CDR1 is PRHDT, CDR2 FYEKMQ (reference sequence).

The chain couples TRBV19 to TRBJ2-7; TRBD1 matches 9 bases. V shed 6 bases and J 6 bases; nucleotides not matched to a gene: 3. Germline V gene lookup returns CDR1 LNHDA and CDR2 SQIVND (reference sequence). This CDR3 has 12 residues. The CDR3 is CASRTDRGEQYF. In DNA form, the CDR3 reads TGTGCCAGTAGAACGGACAGGGGCGAGCAGTACTTC.